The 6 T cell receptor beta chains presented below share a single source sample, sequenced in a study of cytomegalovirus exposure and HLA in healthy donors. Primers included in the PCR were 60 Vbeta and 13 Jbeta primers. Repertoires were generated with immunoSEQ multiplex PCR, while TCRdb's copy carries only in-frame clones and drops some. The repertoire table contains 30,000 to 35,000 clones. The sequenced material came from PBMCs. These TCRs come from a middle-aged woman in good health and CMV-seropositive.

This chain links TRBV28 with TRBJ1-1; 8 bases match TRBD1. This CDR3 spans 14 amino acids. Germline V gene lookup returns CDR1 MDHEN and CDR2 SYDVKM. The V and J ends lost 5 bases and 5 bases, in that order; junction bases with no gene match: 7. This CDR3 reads CASSLGQGWTEAFF. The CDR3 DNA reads TGTGCCAGCAGTCTCGGACAGGGTTGGACTGAAGCTTTCTTT.

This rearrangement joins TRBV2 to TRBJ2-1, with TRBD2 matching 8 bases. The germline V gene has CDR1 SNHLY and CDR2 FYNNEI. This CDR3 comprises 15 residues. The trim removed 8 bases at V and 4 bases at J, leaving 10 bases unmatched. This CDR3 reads CASLGAGGGYNEQFF. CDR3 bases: TGTGCCAGCCTGGGAGCTGGCGGGGGGTACAATGAGCAGTTCTTC.

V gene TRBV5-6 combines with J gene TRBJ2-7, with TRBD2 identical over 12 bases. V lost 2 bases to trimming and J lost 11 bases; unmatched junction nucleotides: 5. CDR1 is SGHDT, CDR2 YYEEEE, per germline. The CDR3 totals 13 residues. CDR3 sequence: CASSFPSGGEEYF. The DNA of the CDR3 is TGTGCCAGCAGCTTTCCTAGCGGGGGGGAGGAGTACTTC.

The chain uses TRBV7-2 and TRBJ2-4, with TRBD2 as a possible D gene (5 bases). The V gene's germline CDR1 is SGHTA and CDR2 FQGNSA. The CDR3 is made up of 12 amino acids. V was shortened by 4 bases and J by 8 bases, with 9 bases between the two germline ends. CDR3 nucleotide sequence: TGTGCCAGCAGCTCCCCGGGGTACATTCAGTACTTC. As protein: CASSSPGYIQYF.

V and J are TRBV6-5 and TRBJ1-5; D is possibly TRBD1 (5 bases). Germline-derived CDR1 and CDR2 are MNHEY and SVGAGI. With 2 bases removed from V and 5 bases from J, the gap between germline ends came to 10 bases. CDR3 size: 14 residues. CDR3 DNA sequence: TGTGCCAGCAGTTACGCAGGGCCCTATCAGCCCCAGCATTTT. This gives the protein CASSYAGPYQPQHF.

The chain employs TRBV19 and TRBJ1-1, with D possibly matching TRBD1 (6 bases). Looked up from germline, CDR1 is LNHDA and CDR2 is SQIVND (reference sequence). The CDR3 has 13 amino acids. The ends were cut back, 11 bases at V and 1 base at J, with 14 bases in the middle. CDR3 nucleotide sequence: TGTGCCGTACAGGGACCAGAGAACACTGAAGCTTTCTTT. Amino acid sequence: CAVQGPENTEAFF.